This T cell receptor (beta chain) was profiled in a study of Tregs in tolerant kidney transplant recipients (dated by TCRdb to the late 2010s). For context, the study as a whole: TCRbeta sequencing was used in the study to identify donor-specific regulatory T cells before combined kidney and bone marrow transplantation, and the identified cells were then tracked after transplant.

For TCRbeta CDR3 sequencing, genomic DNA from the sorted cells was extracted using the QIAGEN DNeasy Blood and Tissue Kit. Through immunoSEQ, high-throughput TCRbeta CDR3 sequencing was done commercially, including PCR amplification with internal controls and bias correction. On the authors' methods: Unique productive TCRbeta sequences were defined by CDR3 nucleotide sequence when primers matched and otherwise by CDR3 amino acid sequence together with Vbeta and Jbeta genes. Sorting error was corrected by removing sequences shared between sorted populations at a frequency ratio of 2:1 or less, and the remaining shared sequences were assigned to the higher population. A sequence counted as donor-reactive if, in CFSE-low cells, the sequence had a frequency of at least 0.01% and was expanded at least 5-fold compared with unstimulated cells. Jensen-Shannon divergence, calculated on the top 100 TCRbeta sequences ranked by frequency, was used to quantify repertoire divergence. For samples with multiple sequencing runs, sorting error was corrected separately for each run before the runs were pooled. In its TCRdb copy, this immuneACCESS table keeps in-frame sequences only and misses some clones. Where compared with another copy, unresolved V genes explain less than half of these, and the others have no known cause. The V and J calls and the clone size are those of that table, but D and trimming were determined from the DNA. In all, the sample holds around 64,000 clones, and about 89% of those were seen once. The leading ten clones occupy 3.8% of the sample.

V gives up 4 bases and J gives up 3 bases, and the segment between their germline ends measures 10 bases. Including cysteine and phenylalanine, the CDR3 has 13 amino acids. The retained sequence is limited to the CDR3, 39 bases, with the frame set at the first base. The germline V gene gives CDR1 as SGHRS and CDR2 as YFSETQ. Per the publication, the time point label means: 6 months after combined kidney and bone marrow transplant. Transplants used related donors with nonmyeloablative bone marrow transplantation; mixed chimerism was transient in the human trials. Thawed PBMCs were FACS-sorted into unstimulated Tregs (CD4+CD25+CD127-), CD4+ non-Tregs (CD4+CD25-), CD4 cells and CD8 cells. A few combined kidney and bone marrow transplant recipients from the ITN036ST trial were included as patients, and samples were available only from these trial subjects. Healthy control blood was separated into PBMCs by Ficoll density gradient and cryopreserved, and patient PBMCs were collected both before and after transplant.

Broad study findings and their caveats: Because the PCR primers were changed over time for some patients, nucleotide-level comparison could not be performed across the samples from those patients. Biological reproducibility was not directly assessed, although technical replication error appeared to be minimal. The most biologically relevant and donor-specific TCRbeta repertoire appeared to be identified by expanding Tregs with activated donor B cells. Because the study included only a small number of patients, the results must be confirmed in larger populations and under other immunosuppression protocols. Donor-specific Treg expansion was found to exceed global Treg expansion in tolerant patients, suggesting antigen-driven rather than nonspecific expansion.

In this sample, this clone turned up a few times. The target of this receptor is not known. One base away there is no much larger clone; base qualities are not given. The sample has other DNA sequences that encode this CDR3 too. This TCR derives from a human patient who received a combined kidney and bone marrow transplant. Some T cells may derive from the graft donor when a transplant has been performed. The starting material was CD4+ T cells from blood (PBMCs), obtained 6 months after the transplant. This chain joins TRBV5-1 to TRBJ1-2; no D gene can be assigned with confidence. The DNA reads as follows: TGCGCCAGCAGCCTCCGGGAGGACTATGGCTACACCTTC. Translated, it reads CASSLREDYGYTF.